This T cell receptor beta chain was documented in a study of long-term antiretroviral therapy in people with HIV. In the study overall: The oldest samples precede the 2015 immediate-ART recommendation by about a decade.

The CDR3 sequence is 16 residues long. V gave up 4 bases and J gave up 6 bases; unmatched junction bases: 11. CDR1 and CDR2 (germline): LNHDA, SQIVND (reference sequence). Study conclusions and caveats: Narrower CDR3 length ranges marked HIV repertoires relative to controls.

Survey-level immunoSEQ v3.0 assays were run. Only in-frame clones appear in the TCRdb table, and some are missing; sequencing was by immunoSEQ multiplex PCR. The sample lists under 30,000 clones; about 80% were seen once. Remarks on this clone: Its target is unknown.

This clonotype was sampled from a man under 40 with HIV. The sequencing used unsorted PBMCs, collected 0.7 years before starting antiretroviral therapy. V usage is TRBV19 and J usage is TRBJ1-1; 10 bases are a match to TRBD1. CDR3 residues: CASSTGTGVLRPEAFF. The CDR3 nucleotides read TGTGCCAGTAGTACTGGGACAGGGGTCCTGAGGCCTGAAGCTTTCTTT.